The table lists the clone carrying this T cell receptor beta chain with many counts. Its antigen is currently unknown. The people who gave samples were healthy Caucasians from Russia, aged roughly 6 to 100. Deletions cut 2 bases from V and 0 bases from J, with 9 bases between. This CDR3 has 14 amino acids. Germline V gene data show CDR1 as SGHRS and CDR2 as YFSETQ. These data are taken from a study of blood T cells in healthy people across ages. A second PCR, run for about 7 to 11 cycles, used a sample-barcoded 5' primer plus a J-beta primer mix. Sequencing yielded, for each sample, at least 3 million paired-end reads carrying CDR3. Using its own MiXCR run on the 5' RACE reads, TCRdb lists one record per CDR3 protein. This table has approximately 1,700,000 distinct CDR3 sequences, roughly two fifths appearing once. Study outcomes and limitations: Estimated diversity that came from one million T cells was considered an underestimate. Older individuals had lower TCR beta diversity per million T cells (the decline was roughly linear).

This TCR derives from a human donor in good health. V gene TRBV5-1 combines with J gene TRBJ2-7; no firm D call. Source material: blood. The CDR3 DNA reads TGCGCCAGCAGCTTCGGGCCAAGCTCCTACGAGCAGTACTTC. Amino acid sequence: CASSFGPSSYEQYF.